Following are 23 T cell receptor beta chains from one sample sequenced in a study of blood T cell repertoires in COVID-19. Generated by immunoSEQ multiplex PCR, the TCRdb table keeps only in-frame clones and is missing some. This table holds around 250,000 clones, roughly nine tenths found once. The sequenced material came from peripheral blood. The receptors here all came from a man in his fifties or sixties with acute or convalescent COVID-19.

This clone was seen only a few times. V and J are TRBV2 and TRBJ2-2; tentatively, D is TRBD2 (5 bases). Germline V CDR1 and CDR2: SNHLY, FYNNEI. V gave up 7 bases and J gave up 3 bases, with 15 bases separating them. The CDR3 has 15 amino acids. The CDR3 sequence is CASKERVGDTGELFF. In nucleotides, the CDR3 is TGTGCCAGCAAGGAGAGGGTGGGCGACACCGGGGAGCTGTTTTTT.

This chain joins TRBV7-3 and TRBJ2-1; 8 bases fit TRBD2. V lost 4 bases, J lost 5 bases, and 7 bases stayed unmatched. Germline V gene data show CDR1 as SGHTA and CDR2 as FQGTGA. The CDR3 totals 15 residues. In DNA form, the CDR3 reads TGTGCCAGCAGCTGGAGCGGGAGAGCGAACAATGAGCAGTTCTTC. Protein: CASSWSGRANNEQFF.

A single count supports this clone. The V and J genes are TRBV28 and TRBJ2-7; TRBD2 agrees at 8 bases. V shed 9 bases, J shed 6 bases, and the junction held 13 bases outside the gene matches. This CDR3 spans 14 amino acids. Germline V gives CDR1 MDHEN, CDR2 SYDVKM. The CDR3 sequence is CASSLSGSWVEQYF. The CDR3 bases are TGTGCCAGTTCCCTCAGCGGGAGTTGGGTCGAGCAGTACTTC.

In DNA, the CDR3 is TGTGCCAGCAGTGAACACCTGAACACTGAAGCTTTCTTT. Translating gives CASSEHLNTEAFF. The chain couples TRBV6-4 to TRBJ1-1; D unresolved. This CDR3 is 13 amino acids long. Trimming removed 3 bases at V and 0 bases at J, with 5 bases between. Germline lookup yields CDR1 MRHNA and CDR2 SNTAGT.

CDR3: CASSDLLGPYEQYF. CDR3 coding DNA: TGTGCCAGTAGCGACCTACTAGGCCCCTACGAGCAGTACTTC. The chain couples TRBV19 to TRBJ2-7; D might be TRBD2 (5 bases). The V end was cut by 6 bases, the J end by 2 bases, with 14 bases between. The CDR3 is 14 residues long. The V gene's germline CDR1 is LNHDA and CDR2 SQIVND (reference sequence).

This chain uses TRBV10-3 with TRBJ1-5; D call uncertain. Per germline, CDR1 ENHRY and CDR2 SYGVKD. CDR3 length equals 13 residues. V was pared by 10 bases and J by 2 bases, with 12 bases between. In DNA, the CDR3 is TGTGCCACTCGATACGGTGGCAATCAGCCCCAGCATTTT. It yields the protein CATRYGGNQPQHF.

This clone was seen just once. The rearrangement links TRBV28 to TRBJ2-7; D not resolved. V was cut by 7 bases and J by 5 bases, with 18 bases left in between. CDR3 length equals 14 residues. Germline CDR1 is MDHEN and CDR2 is SYDVKM. CDR3 amino acids: CASTQEVLPDEQYF. The CDR3 DNA is TGTGCCAGCACTCAAGAGGTCCTTCCCGACGAGCAGTACTTC.

V gene TRBV29-1 combines with J gene TRBJ1-1; 7 bases agree with TRBD1. Losses at the gene ends were 3 bases for V and 6 bases for J; bases not matched to a gene: 10. Per the germline V gene, CDR1 is SQVTM and CDR2 is ANQGSEA. The CDR3 is 14 residues long. CDR3 protein: CSVEKQGFVAEAFF. The CDR3 DNA reads as TGCAGCGTTGAGAAACAGGGGTTTGTCGCTGAAGCTTTCTTT.

V is TRBV2 and J is TRBJ2-5; TRBD2 matches 14 bases. This CDR3 comprises 19 residues. CDR1 and CDR2 from the germline V gene are SNHLY and FYNNEI. Losses at the gene ends were 6 bases for V and 3 bases for J; bases not matched to a gene: 15. The CDR3 sequence is CASSYTGTSGSGAKETQYF. CDR3 bases: TGTGCCAGCAGCTACACCGGGACTAGCGGGAGCGGGGCAAAAGAGACCCAGTACTTC.

The chain has TRBV4-2 and TRBJ1-2; unclear D gene. Trimming pared 0 bases from V and 5 bases from J, leaving 13 bases between. In germline, CDR1 is LGHNA, CDR2 YNFKEQ. CDR3 length: 15 amino acids. This CDR3 is CASSQDQDWRYGYTF. The CDR3 DNA is TGTGCCAGCAGCCAAGATCAGGACTGGAGGTATGGCTACACCTTC.

The chain has TRBV11-3 and TRBJ1-3; D is perhaps TRBD1 (6 bases). CDR3 size: 14 residues. V was trimmed by 5 bases and J by 4 bases, leaving 12 bases between them. Germline lookup yields CDR1 SGHNT and CDR2 YENEEA. Here the CDR3 DNA reads TGTGCCAGCAGCCCCGGGGGGCACGGAAACACCATATATTTT. This gives the protein CASSPGGHGNTIYF.

V gene TRBV19 combines with J gene TRBJ2-1; TRBD2 aligns across 14 bases. V was clipped by 10 bases and J by 0 bases; unmatched bases: 14. CDR3 length: 19 amino acids. Germline V lookup: CDR1 LNHDA, CDR2 SQIVND (reference sequence). CDR3 DNA: TGTGCCACATCCGGGACTAGCGGGAGAGGTGGGGCCTCCTACAATGAGCAGTTCTTC. The encoded protein is CATSGTSGRGGASYNEQFF.

This clone came up a few times. This chain joins TRBV28 and TRBJ2-7, with 14 bases matching TRBD2. CDR1 and CDR2 (germline): MDHEN, SYDVKM. The CDR3 loop spans 16 amino acids. J gave up 4 bases and V 6 bases, and 8 bases lay outside the gene matches. The CDR3 DNA reads TGTGCCAGCAGCCAGCCCGGGACTAGCGGGAGTTACGAGCAGTACTTC. This gives the protein CASSQPGTSGSYEQYF.

The chain links TRBV4-2 to TRBJ2-1; weak D call: TRBD2 (7 bases). V was trimmed by 0 bases and J by 5 bases, leaving 11 bases between them. Looked up from germline, CDR1 is LGHNA and CDR2 is YNFKEQ. The CDR3 covers 15 residues. The DNA of the CDR3 is TGTGCCAGCAGCCAAGAGGGGGGGCAGGACAATGAGCAGTTCTTC. Protein sequence: CASSQEGGQDNEQFF.

The V gene is TRBV24-1, the J gene TRBJ1-5; TRBD1 agrees at 8 bases. The CDR3 runs 15 residues. Unmatched junction bases numbered 2, after V lost 3 bases and J lost 2 bases. Looked up from germline, CDR1 is KGHDR and CDR2 is SFDVKD. The CDR3, as DNA: TGTGCCACCAGTGATCCGGGACAGGGCAATCAGCCCCAGCATTTT. Translating gives CATSDPGQGNQPQHF.

The chain couples TRBV19 to TRBJ1-1, with D unclear. V was pared by 7 bases and J by 4 bases, with 19 bases between. Germline CDR1 is LNHDA and CDR2 is SQIVND (reference sequence). CDR3 length: 15 residues. The chain's CDR3 is CASTDSKLGSTEAFF. In DNA, the CDR3 is TGTGCCAGTACCGATTCGAAACTAGGTAGCACTGAAGCTTTCTTT.

This chain joins TRBV24-1 and TRBJ1-1; D perhaps matches TRBD1 (5 bases). The CDR3 runs 15 residues. Per germline, CDR1 KGHDR and CDR2 SFDVKD. Trimming removed 4 bases at V and 1 base at J, with 12 bases between. CDR3 loop: CATSDSGLGNTEAFF. CDR3 DNA: TGTGCCACCAGTGACTCAGGGTTAGGGAACACTGAAGCTTTCTTT.

At least ten counts were recorded for this clone. Within the sample, other DNA sequences also encode this same CDR3. J is TRBJ2-2 and V is TRBV5-1, with D possibly being TRBD1 (5 bases). The ends were cut back, 1 base at V and 0 bases at J, with 10 bases in the middle. Germline V CDR1 and CDR2: SGHRS, YFSETQ. CDR3 length equals 16 residues. This CDR3 reads CASSLQGFANTGELFF. CDR3 DNA sequence: TGCGCCAGCAGCTTGCAGGGTTTCGCGAACACCGGGGAGCTGTTTTTT. The complete variable domain, with remaining parts taken from reference TRBV5-1 and TRBJ2-2, reads KAGVTQTPRYLIKTRGQQVTLSCSPISGHRSVSWYQQTPGQGLQFLFEYFSETQRNKGNFPGRFSGRQFSNSRSEMNVSTLELGDSALYLCASSLQGFANTGELFFGEGSRLTVL.

V and J are TRBV18 and TRBJ1-2; the match to TRBD1 covers 7 bases. This CDR3 contains 17 residues. Losses at the gene ends were 3 bases for V and 4 bases for J; bases not matched to a gene: 14. Per the germline V gene, CDR1 is KGHSH and CDR2 is LQKENI. The CDR3, as DNA: TGTGCCAGCTCACCGGGGGACAGCTCCAGCCGGTCCTATGGCTACACCTTC. Protein product: CASSPGDSSSRSYGYTF. Supplemented by reference TRBV18 and TRBJ1-2, the full variable domain reads NAGVMQNPRHLVRRRGQEARLRCSPMKGHSHVYWYRQLPEEGLKFMVYLQKENIIDESGMPKERFSAEFPKEGPSILRIQQVVRGDSAAYFCASSPGDSSSRSYGYTFGSGTRLTVV.

The rearrangement links TRBV20-1 to TRBJ1-1; tentative D call: TRBD1 (5 bases). Trimming took off 3 bases at V and 7 bases at J, with 9 bases between the two ends. CDR3 length: 11 residues. Germline V gene lookup returns CDR1 DFQATT and CDR2 SNEGSKA (reference sequence). The CDR3 bases are TGCAGTGCTAGCCGGGGGATTGAAGCTTTCTTT. Translated, it gives CSASRGIEAFF.

The rearrangement links TRBV19 to TRBJ1-2; 10 bases agree with TRBD1. This CDR3 region has 16 residues. Germline CDR1 LNHDA, CDR2 SQIVND (reference sequence). Trimming removed 5 bases from V and 4 bases from J; junction bases left unmatched: 10. In DNA, the CDR3 is TGTGCCAGTAGTCCCCTAGGGACAGGGGCCGGCTATGGCTACACCTTC. Translation: CASSPLGTGAGYGYTF. Complete variable domain (other parts from reference TRBV19 and TRBJ1-2): DGGITQSPKYLFRKEGQNVTLSCEQNLNHDAMYWYRQDPGQGLRLIYYSQIVNDFQKGDIAEGYSVSREKKESFPLTVTSAQKNPTAFYLCASSPLGTGAGYGYTFGSGTRLTVV.

This chain uses TRBV28 with TRBJ2-5, with D perhaps TRBD1 (6 bases). CDR3 length: 14 amino acids. The germline CDR1 and CDR2 sequences are MDHEN and SYDVKM. V lost 6 bases, J lost 1 base, and 12 bases lay in between. The CDR3 nucleotides read TGTGCCAGCAGCCCTGGACAGATCCAAGAGACCCAGTACTTC. As protein: CASSPGQIQETQYF.

The chain is built from TRBV6-2 or TRBV6-3 and TRBJ2-7; D perhaps matches TRBD2 (5 bases). The germline V gene has CDR1 MNHEY and CDR2 SVGEGT. V lost 6 bases and J lost 1, with 10 bases in between. The CDR3 sequence is 13 residues long. The CDR3 DNA sequence: TGTGCCAGCAGCACAGCGGAATCCTACGAGCAGTACTTC. Its protein is CASSTAESYEQYF.